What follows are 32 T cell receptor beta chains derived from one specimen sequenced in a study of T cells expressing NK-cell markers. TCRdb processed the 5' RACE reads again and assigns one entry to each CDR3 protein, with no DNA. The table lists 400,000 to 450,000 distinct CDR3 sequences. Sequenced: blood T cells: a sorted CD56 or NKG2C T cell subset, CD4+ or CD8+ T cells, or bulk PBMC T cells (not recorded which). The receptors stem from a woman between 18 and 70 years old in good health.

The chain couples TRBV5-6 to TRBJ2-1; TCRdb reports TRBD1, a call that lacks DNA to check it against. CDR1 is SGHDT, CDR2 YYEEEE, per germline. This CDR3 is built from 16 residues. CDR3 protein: CASSLTGGYSYNEQFF. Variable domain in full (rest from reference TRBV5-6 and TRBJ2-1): DAGVTQSPTHLIKTRGQQVTLRCSPKSGHDTVSWYQQALGQGPQFIFQYYEEEERQRGNFPDRFSGHQFPNYSSELNVNALLLGDSALYLCASSLTGGYSYNEQFFGPGTRLTVL.

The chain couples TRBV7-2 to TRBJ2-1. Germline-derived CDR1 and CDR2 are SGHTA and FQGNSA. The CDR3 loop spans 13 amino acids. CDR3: CASSLVGSNEQFF.

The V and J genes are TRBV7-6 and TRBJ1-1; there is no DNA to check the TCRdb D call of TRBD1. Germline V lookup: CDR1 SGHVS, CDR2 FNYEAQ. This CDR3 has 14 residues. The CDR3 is CASSPGQIDTGAFF.

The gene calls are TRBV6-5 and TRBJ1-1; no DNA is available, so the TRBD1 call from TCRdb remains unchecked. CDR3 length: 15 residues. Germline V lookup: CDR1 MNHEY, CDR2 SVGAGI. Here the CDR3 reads CASSSQDSRLTEAFF.

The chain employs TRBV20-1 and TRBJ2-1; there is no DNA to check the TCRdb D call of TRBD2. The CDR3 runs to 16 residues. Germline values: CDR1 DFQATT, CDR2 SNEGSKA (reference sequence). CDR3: CSAYTSGRILSYEQFF.

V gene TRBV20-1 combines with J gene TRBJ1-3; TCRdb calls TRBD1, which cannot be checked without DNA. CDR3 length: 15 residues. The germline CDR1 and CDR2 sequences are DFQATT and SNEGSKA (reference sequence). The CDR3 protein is CSAETGGLGGNTIYF.

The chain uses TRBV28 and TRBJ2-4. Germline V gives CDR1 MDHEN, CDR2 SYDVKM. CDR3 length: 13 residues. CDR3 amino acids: CASTESAKNIQYF. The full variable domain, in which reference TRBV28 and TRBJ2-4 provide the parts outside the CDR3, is DVKVTQSSRYLVKRTGEKVFLECVQDMDHENMFWYRQDPGLGLRLIYFSYDVKMKEKGDIPEGYSVSREKKERFSLILESASTNQTSMYLCASTESAKNIQYFGAGTRLSVL.

The CDR3 sequence: CAIRYRGGTEAFF. The chain recombines TRBV10-3 with TRBJ1-1; lacking DNA, the TRBD1 call made by TCRdb goes unchecked. CDR3 length: 13 residues. Germline V lookup: CDR1 ENHRY, CDR2 SYGVKD.

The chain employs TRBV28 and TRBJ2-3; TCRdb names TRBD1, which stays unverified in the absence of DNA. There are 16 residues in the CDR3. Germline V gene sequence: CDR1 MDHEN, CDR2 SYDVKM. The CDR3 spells CASSQGALGGADTQYF. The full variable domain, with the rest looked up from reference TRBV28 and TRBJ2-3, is DVKVTQSSRYLVKRTGEKVFLECVQDMDHENMFWYRQDPGLGLRLIYFSYDVKMKEKGDIPEGYSVSREKKERFSLILESASTNQTSMYLCASSQGALGGADTQYFGPGTRLTVL.

The CDR3 loop is CASSPLSTGARNEQFF. The chain carries TRBV11-3 and TRBJ2-1; TCRdb proposes TRBD1, but this gene call is untestable without DNA. CDR1 is SGHNT, CDR2 YENEEA, per germline. CDR3 size: 16 residues. The full variable domain, its missing parts supplied by reference TRBV11-3 and TRBJ2-1, is EAGVVQSPRYKIIEKKQPVAFWCNPISGHNTLYWYLQNLGQGPELLIRYENEEAVDDSQLPKDRFSAERLKGVDSTLKIQPAELGDSAVYLCASSPLSTGARNEQFFGPGTRLTVL.

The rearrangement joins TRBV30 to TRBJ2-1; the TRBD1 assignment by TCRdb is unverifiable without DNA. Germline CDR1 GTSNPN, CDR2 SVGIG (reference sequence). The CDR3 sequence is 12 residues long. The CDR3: CAWGRVYNEQFF.

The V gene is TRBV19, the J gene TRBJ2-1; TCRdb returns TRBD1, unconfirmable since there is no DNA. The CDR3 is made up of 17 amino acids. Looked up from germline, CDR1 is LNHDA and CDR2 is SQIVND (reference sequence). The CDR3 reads CASSPLVGGAYYNEQFF.

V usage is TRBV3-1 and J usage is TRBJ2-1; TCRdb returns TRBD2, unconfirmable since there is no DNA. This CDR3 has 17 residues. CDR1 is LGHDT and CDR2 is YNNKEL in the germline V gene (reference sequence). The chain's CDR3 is CASSQDPGTRLYNEQFF.

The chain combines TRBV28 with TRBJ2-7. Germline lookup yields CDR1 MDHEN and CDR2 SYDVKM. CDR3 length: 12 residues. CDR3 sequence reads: CASSDIYYEQYF.

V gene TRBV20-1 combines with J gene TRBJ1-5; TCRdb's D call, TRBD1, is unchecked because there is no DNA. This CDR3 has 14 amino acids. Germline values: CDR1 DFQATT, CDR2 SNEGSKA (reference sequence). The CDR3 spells CSARQGVVDQPQHF.

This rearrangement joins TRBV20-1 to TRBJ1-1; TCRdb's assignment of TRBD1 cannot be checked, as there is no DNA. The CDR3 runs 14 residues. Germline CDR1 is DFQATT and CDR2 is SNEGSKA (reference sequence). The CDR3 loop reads CSAIGGTMNTEAFF.

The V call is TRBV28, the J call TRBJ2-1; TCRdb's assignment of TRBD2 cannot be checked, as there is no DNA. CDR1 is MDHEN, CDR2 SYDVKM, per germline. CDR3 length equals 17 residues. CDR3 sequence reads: CASSNLPPRAKNNEQFF.

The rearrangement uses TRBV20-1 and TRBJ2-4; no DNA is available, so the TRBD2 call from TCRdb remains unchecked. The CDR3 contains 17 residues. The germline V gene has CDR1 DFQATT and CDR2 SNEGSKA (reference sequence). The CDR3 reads CSARTNSGRGAKNIQYF.

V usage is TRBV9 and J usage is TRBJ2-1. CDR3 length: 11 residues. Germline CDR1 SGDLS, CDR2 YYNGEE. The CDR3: CATGGFNEQFF. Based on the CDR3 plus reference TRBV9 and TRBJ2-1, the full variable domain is DSGVTQTPKHLITATGQRVTLRCSPRSGDLSVYWYQQSLDQGLQFLIQYYNGEERAKGNILERFSAQQFPDLHSELNLSSLELGDSALYFCATGGFNEQFFGPGTRLTVL.

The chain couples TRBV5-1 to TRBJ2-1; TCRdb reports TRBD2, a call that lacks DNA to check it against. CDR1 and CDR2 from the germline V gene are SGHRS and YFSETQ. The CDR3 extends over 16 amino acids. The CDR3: CASSHARLAGGNEQFF. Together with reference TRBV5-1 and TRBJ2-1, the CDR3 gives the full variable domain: KAGVTQTPRYLIKTRGQQVTLSCSPISGHRSVSWYQQTPGQGLQFLFEYFSETQRNKGNFPGRFSGRQFSNSRSEMNVSTLELGDSALYLCASSHARLAGGNEQFFGPGTRLTVL.

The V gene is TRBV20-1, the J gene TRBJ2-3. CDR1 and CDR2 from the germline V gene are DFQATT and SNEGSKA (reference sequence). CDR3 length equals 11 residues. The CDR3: CSARPTDTQYF.

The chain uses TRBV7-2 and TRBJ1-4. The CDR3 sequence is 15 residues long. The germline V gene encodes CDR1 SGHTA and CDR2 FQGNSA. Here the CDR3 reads CASSYLGLINEKLFF.

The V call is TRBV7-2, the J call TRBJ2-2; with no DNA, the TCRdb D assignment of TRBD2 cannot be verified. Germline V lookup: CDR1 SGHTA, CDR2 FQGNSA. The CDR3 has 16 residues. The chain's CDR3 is CASRRGRAENTGELFF.

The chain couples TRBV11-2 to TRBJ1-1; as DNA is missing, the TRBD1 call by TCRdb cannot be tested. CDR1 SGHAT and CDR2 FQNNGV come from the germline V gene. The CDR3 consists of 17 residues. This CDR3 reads CASSLDGYGARGTEAFF.

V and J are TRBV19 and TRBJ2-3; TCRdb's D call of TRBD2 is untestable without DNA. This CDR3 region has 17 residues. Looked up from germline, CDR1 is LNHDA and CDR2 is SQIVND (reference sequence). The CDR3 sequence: CASSRILLAGIADTQYF.

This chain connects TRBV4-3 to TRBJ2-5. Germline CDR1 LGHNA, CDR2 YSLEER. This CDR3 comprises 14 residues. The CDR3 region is CASSQGHSQETQYF.

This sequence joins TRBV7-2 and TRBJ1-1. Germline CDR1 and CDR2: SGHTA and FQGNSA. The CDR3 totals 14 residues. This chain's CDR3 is CASSLVGLNTEAFF.

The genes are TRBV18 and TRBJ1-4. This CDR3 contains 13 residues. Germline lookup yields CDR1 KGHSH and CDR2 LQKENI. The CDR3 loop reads CASSGPTNEKLFF.

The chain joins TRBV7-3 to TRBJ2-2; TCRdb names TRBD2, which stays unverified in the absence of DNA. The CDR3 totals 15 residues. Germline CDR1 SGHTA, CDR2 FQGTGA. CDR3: CASSPALAGGAQLFF.

The chain's CDR3 is CASSFPQTGGNQPQHF. This sequence joins TRBV7-2 and TRBJ1-5; checking the TCRdb D call of TRBD1 is not possible without DNA. CDR3 length equals 16 residues. Germline CDR1 SGHTA, CDR2 FQGNSA.

CDR3 region: CASSLGGQPYGYTF. This chain joins TRBV11-2 and TRBJ1-2; TCRdb's D call, TRBD1, is unchecked because there is no DNA. The CDR3 has 14 amino acids. CDR1 SGHAT and CDR2 FQNNGV come from the germline V gene.

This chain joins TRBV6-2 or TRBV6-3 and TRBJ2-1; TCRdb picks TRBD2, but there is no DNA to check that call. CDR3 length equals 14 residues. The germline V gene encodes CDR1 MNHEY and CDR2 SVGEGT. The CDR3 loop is CASAGAGGPDEQFF.